This T cell receptor (beta chain) was sequenced for a study of cytomegalovirus exposure and HLA in healthy donors (dated by TCRdb to between 2016 and 2019). Looking at the study overall: An earlier analysis of roughly 500 of the donors reported 276 Gb of sequence data and 117 million unique TCR beta sequences obtained from 180 million or so T cells. An early release that covered about 640 HLA-typed donors contained about 300 gigabases of sequencing data and tens of millions of unique TCR sequences. Of the 300 to 450 genotyped donors, 70% to 90% were placed in the genetic ancestry cluster associated with self-reported Caucasian donors. The study was designed to test whether signatures of past pathogen exposure could be identified by cataloging public T cell receptors. Using immunosequencing, the study profiled T cell repertoires from 500 to 800 subjects and related those repertoires to cytomegalovirus serostatus. A separate validation cohort of 90 to 150 different subjects was used in addition to the 666-subject first cohort. To predict cytomegalovirus infection status, the study brought together high-throughput TCR immunosequencing, statistical association of individual TCRs with disease status, and machine learning. To study patterns of TCR occurrence, a later analysis re-analyzed previously published TCR beta repertoires from 666 donors and added high-resolution HLA genotyping. Rather than using new phenotypic data, the later analysis identified candidate immune exposures from TCR beta sequences and from how often those sequences occurred across donors. To decide whether each TCR beta V gene segment behaved as functional or pseudogenic, an earlier analysis of fewer than 750 of the donors relied on high-throughput TCR beta sequencing. Donor age, sex, ethnicity and CMV serostatus were compiled alongside the repertoire data. In a later genetic analysis, genome-wide SNP genotypes for about 65% of the roughly 700 donors were used, and that subset was treated as a discovery cohort. All discovery cohort repertoires had been generated on a single sequencing platform. Both class I and class II loci were covered by HLA typing, at four-digit resolution. Typing coverage differed by locus: A, B, C, DRB1 and DQB1 were typed in roughly 620-630 donors, DQA1 in 522, DPA1 in 600 to 610, and DPB1 in 472. Because of strong linkage in the cohort, five DR-DQ haplotypes were treated as single units for association and clustering. On average, 235,054 unique TCR beta nucleotide sequences were sequenced per donor among 398 genotyped donors of the cohort, with roughly a sixth of those sequences being non-productive.

Results and caveats for the whole study, not just this receptor: A later analysis found that HLA-associated TCR beta chains were more clonally expanded and had lower generation probabilities than equally common non-associated chains. A few of the identified cytomegalovirus-associated TCR beta chains were confirmed in vitro to be specific for cytomegalovirus antigens. The classifier was reported to diagnose cytomegalovirus status with high specificity and sensitivity in both the original cohort and the validation cohort. In a later analysis, most CMV-associated TCR beta chains were found to appear HLA-restricted, with HLA associations seemingly driven largely by CMV exposure. Only TCR beta chains were sequenced in this cohort, and the absence of alpha or paired-chain data limited detectable features. The presence/absence analyses assumed that sequencing depth was roughly uniform across donors, and that assumption may not be true. The earlier analysis of nearly 600 of the donors excluded 15 to 20 rarely observed V segments, including chromosome 9 orphons, because counts were too low. The only immune exposure information available for the cohort was CMV serostatus. Some IMGT-functional V segments, including TRBV6-2 and TRBV6-3, could not be told apart with the 87-base-pair reads, so those segments were excluded. Strong co-occurrence of HLA alleles, especially DR and DQ, made assigning TCR associations to individual alleles difficult. In a later analysis, several top co-occurrence clusters were reported to appear linked to parvovirus B19, influenza, CMV and Epstein-Barr virus. V-gene and J-gene trimming of TCR beta chains was associated with a missense DCLRE1C variant in a later genetic analysis, and the association was replicated in an independent cohort. The study gave a list of some 150 TCR beta chains associated with cytomegalovirus. According to the authors, the approach could potentially be generalized to other disease states and immunological phenotypes. Linkage disequilibrium might explain the correlated functional status among segregating V segments, but an unknown experimental factor could not be excluded. A cluster of highly shared sequence variants was judged likely to represent a technical artifact of the sequencing pipeline. An earlier analysis of approximately 590 of the donors showed that most TCR beta V segments appeared in productive rearrangements either about 87% or about 30% of the time, which broadly matched IMGT annotations. Because HLA typing was unavailable for some donors at each locus, only the typed subset was used in association tests. A further reported finding was that TCR beta sequences accurately predicted the HLA-A and HLA-B alleles for most subjects in the first cohort. Most TCR sequences were observed very rarely across donors, whereas some public TCRs were present in many individuals. In a later analysis, TCR association rates were found to vary across HLA loci, with the most associated TCRs seen for DRB1 alleles and the fewest for HLA-C alleles. According to a later genetic analysis, donors in an Asian-associated ancestry cluster had fewer N-insertions in productive TCRs than the approximately 650-donor mean. In a later analysis, over 15,000 TCR beta sequences were associated with specific HLA alleles at a false discovery rate of 0.05.

V ends up 2 bases short and J 0 bases short, with an unmatched junction base count of 12. CDR1 and CDR2, per the germline V gene, are MGHRA and YSYEKL. The CDR3 measures 20 amino acids from cysteine to phenylalanine. Only the CDR3 DNA stays, 60 bases, in frame from base 1. The cohort comprised some 730 healthy bone marrow donors. Cohort members were all nominally healthy when sampled, although unrecorded immune exposures were likely present. The donor tested CMV seronegative and was one of the 352 seronegative cohort members. A peripheral blood sample was provided by each donor, and peripheral blood mononuclear cells were used for TCR beta sequencing. The Qiagen DNeasy Blood Extraction Kit was used to extract genomic DNA from the blood cell samples. On this clone itself: Its antigen remains unidentified. There are no base qualities to consult, and no much larger clone falls within one base.

Preparation of the library involved the immunoSEQ multiplex PCR assay. The multiplex PCR relied on a mix of 60 forward primers for TCR Vbeta segments and 13 reverse primers for TCR Jbeta segments. The CDR3 region of rearranged TCR beta genes was amplified from genomic DNA with a multiplex PCR assay. The amplified TCR beta libraries were sequenced on the Illumina HiSeq System as 87-base-pair reads. Regarding the original processing steps: Across the 640 or so repertoires, a later analysis counted about 81 million unique TCR beta chains, roughly 11 million of which were shared by at least two donors. Raw reads were error-corrected and collapsed into unique sequences with a nearest-neighbor algorithm that merged closely related sequences to remove PCR and sequencing errors. To assign V, D and J gene segments, CDR3 sequences were aligned to IMGT reference sequences. For a sequence to be retained, at least a six-nucleotide match to both a V gene segment and a J gene segment was required. Rearrangements were classified as productive when the CDR3 lacked stop codons and remained in frame with V and J, and all other rearrangements were classified as non-productive. Following IMGT convention, CDR3 was defined as the stretch from the second conserved V-encoded cysteine to the conserved J-encoded phenylalanine. In an earlier analysis of more than 550 of the donors, sequences lacking an unambiguous match to a single V gene segment were excluded. An earlier analysis of over 450 of the donors classified V segments as functional when productive rearrangements were above 56.7% and as segregating when the standard deviation between donors was above 5%. A statistical classification framework was developed to diagnose cytomegalovirus status using the catalog of TCR beta chain sequences. In a later analysis, TCR nucleotide sequences were compared against IMGT/GENE-DB human TR gene sequences so that V and J genes could be assigned. In a later analysis, CDR3 sequences and most-parsimonious VDJ recombination scenarios were assigned using the TCRdist pipeline. A later analysis defined each TCR beta chain by its CDR3 amino acid sequence plus V-gene family, and excluded reads lacking a unique V-gene family. As a way to deal with suspected cross-contamination and a sequencing artifact, a later analysis dropped 450 to 600 nucleotide sequences that were highly shared and had low generation probability. In a later analysis, a clonal expansion index was calculated for each public chain from normalized within-repertoire ranks of inferred template counts. In a later analysis, generation probabilities were computed using a VDJ recombination model fitted to out-of-frame rearrangements, and the results were checked against IGoR. A later analysis scored TCR-TCR, TCR-HLA and TCR-CMV co-occurrence with hypergeometric tests, applying a repertoire-size bias correction to TCR pairs. To estimate false discovery rates, a later analysis permuted the HLA or CMV assignments 20 times. In a later analysis, co-occurring TCRs were grouped using DBSCAN, with TCRdist sequence similarity added in when clustering inside HLA-allele-positive subsets. Co-occurrence clustering excluded repertoires with fewer than 30,000 or more than 120,000 public chains, plus five with anomalous nucleotide sharing. Imported from immuneACCESS, the table was reduced by TCRdb to in-frame sequences with V and J called. These copies leave out some clones; in studies compared against another copy, an unresolved V gene accounts for under half, and the cause of the remainder is not known. Clonal size and the V and J genes are those of that table, whereas D and trimming came from the DNA. This sample gives 250,000 to 350,000 clones in total; more than 55% of them show up just once. Approximately 2.1% of the sample comes from the top ten.

This TCR derives from a female donor in good health and CMV-seronegative. The rearrangement joined TRBV4-1 to TRBJ2-3; TRBD2 fits 12 bases in the junction. The sample comprised PBMCs. In nucleotide form, the sequence is TGCGCCAGCAGCCAAACGTCCGGGACTAGCGGGCGCTCTAGCACAGATACGCAGTATTTT. It specifies CASSQTSGTSGRSSTDTQYF.